This record covers a single TCR beta chain. The assay was immunoSEQ multiplex PCR, and TCRdb's table has in-frame clones only and misses some. The repertoire holds under 350,000 clones, with 89% as singletons. This sample is part of a study of blood T cell repertoires in COVID-19. Study at large: Whether acute or convalescent, the COVID-19 samples came from the United States, Italy and Spain.

Germline assignment: CDR1 LNHDA and CDR2 SQIVND (reference sequence). The CDR3 runs to 12 residues. V lost 3 bases to trimming and J lost 9 bases, with 10 bases between them. The sequenced sample was peripheral blood. The source is a woman under 40 with COVID-19, enrolled during active disease. V and J are TRBV19 and TRBJ2-3, with D maybe TRBD1 (6 bases). CDR3 region: CASSIRGHTQYF. CDR3 coding DNA: TGTGCCAGTAGTATTCGGGGACACACGCAGTATTTT.